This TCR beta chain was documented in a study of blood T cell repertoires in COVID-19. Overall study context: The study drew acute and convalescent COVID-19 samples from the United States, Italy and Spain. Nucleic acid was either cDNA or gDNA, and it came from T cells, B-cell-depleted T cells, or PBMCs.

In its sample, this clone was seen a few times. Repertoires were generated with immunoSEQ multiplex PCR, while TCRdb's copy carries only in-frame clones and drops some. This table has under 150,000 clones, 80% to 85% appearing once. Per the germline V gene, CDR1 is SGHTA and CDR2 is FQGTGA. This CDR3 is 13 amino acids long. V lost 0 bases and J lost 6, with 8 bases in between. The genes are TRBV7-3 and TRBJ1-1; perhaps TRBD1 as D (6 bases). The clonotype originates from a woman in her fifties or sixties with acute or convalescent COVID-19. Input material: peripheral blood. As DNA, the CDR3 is TGTGCCAGCAGCTTAACGGCAGGGGCTGAAGCTTTCTTT. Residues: CASSLTAGAEAFF. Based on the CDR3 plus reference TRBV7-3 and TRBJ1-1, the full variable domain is GAGVSQTPSNKVTEKGKYVELRCDPISGHTALYWYRQSLGQGPEFLIYFQGTGAADDSGLPNDRFFAVRPEGSVSTLKIQRTERGDSAVYLCASSLTAGAEAFFGQGTRLTVV.